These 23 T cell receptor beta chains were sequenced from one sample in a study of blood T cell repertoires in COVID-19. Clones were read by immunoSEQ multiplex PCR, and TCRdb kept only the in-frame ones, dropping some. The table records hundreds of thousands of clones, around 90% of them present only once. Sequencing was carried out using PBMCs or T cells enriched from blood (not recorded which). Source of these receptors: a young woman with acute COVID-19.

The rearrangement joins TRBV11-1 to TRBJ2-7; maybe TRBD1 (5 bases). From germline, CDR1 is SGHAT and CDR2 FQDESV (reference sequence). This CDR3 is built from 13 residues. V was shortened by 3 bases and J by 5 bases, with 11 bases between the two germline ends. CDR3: CASSLSRGNEQYF. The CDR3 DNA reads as TGTGCCAGCAGCTTGAGTAGGGGAAACGAGCAGTACTTC.

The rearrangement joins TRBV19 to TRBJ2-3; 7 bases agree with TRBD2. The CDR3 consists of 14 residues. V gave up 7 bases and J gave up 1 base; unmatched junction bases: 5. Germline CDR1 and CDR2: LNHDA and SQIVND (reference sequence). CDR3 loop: CASTPGGGTDTQYF. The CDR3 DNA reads TGTGCCAGTACACCGGGGGGAGGCACAGATACGCAGTATTTT.

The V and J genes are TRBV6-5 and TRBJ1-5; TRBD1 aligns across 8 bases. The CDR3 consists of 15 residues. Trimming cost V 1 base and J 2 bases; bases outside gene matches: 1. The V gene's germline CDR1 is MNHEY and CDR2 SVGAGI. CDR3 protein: CASSYLTGGNQPQHF. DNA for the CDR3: TGTGCCAGCAGTTACTTGACAGGGGGCAATCAGCCCCAGCATTTT.

The CDR3 sequence: CASSLGLAGGTRETQYF. The CDR3 nucleotides read TGTGCCAGCAGCTTAGGCCTAGCGGGAGGGACGCGAGAGACCCAGTACTTC. V is TRBV7-2 and J is TRBJ2-5; the match to TRBD2 covers 12 bases. The CDR3 is 17 residues long. V was clipped by 1 base and J by 4 bases; unmatched bases: 7. From germline, CDR1 is SGHTA and CDR2 FQGNSA.

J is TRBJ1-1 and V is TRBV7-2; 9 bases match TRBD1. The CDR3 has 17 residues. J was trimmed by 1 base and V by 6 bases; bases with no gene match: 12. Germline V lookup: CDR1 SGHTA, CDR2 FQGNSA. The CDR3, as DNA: TGTGCCAGCAGTTACGGGACAGGGAGGGGTTGGAACACTGAAGCTTTCTTT. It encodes CASSYGTGRGWNTEAFF.

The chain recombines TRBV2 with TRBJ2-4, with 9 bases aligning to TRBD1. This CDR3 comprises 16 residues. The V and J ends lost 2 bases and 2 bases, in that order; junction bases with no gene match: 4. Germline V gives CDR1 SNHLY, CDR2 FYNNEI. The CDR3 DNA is TGTGCCAGCAGTGAATGGACAGGGGATACCAAAAACATTCAGTACTTC. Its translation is CASSEWTGDTKNIQYF.

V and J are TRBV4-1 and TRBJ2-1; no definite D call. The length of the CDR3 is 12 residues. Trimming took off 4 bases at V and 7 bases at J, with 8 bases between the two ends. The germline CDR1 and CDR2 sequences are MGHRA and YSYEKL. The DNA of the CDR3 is TGCGCCAGCAGCCGGTTCGGTAATGAGCAGTTCTTC. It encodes CASSRFGNEQFF.

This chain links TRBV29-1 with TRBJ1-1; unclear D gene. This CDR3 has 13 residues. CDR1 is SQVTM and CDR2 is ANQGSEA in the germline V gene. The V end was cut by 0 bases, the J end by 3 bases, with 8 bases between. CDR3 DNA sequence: TGCAGCGTTGAAGAGGTTCAGGACACTGAAGCTTTCTTT. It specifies CSVEEVQDTEAFF.

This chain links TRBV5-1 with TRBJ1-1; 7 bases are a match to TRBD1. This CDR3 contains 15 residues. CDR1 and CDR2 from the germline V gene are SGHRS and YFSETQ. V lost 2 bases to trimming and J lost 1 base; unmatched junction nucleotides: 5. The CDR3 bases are TGCGCCAGCAGCTTAAACAGGGGAGAGAACACTGAAGCTTTCTTT. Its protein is CASSLNRGENTEAFF.

The CDR3: CASSHGGYPNEQFF. In nucleotides, the CDR3 is TGTGCCAGCAGTCACGGGGGATACCCCAATGAGCAGTTCTTC. The genes are TRBV9 and TRBJ2-1; D possibly corresponds to TRBD2 (6 bases). CDR3 length: 14 residues. V was cut by 5 bases and J by 6 bases, with 15 bases left in between. Germline CDR1 reads SGDLS; CDR2 reads YYNGEE.

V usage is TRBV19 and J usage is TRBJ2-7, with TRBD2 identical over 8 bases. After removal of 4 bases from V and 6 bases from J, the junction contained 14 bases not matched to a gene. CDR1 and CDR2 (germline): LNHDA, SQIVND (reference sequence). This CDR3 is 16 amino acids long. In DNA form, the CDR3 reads TGTGCCAGTAGTACGGGCCCAGCGGGAGCGGGTTCCGAGCAGTACTTC. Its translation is CASSTGPAGAGSEQYF.

The CDR3 spells CSVDRGVLEAFF. The CDR3 region has the DNA TGCAGCGTTGACAGGGGGGTGCTTGAAGCTTTCTTT. The chain employs TRBV29-1 and TRBJ1-1, with 7 bases that match TRBD1. Germline V gene lookup returns CDR1 SQVTM and CDR2 ANQGSEA. V shed 3 bases and J 7 bases; nucleotides not matched to a gene: 5. CDR3 length: 12 residues.

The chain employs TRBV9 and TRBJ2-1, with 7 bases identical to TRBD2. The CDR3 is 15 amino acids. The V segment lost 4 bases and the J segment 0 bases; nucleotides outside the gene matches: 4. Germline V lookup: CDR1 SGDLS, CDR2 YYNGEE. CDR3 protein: CASSLSGTSYNEQFF. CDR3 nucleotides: TGTGCCAGCAGCCTCAGCGGGACCTCCTACAATGAGCAGTTCTTC.

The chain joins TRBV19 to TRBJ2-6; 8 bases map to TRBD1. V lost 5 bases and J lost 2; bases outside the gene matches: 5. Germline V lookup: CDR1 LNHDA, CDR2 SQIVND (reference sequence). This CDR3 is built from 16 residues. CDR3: CASSGQGTPGANVLTF. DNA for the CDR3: TGTGCCAGTAGTGGACAGGGTACCCCTGGGGCCAACGTCCTGACTTTC.

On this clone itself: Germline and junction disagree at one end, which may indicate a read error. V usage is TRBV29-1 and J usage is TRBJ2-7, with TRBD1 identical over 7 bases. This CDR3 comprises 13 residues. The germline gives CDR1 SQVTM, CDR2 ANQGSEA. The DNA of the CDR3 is TGCAGCGTGGAAGACAGGGTCTCCTACGAGCAGTACTTC. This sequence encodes CSVEDRVSYEQYF.

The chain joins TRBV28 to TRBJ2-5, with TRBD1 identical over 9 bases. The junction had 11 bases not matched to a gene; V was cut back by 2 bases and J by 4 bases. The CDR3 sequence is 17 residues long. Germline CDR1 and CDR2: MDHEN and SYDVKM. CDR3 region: CASSLLRDREEGETQYF. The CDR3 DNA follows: TGTGCCAGCAGTTTACTGCGGGACAGGGAGGAAGGAGAGACCCAGTACTTC.

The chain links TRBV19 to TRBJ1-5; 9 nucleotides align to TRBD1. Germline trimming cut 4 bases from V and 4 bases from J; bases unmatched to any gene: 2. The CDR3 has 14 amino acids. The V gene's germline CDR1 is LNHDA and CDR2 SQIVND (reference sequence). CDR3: CASSKGTGNQPQHF. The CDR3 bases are TGTGCCAGTAGTAAAGGGACAGGGAATCAGCCCCAGCATTTT. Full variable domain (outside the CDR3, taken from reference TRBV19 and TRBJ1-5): DGGITQSPKYLFRKEGQNVTLSCEQNLNHDAMYWYRQDPGQGLRLIYYSQIVNDFQKGDIAEGYSVSREKKESFPLTVTSAQKNPTAFYLCASSKGTGNQPQHFGDGTRLSIL.

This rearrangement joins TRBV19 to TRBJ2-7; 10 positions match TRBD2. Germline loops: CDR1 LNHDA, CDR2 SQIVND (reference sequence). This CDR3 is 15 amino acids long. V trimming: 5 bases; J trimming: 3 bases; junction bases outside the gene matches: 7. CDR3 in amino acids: CASSSTGTSVYEQYF. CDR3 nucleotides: TGTGCCAGTAGTTCAACCGGGACTAGCGTCTACGAGCAGTACTTC.

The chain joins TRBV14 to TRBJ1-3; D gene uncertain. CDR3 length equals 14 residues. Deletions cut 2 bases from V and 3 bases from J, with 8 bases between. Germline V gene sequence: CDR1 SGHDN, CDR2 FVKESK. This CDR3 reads CASSQSSLGNTIYF. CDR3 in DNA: TGTGCCAGCAGCCAATCCTCTCTTGGAAACACCATATATTTT.

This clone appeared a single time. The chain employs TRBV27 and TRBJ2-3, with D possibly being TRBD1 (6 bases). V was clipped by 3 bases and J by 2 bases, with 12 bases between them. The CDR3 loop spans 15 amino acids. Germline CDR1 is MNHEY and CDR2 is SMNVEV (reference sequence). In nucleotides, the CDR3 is TGTGCCAGCAGTTTTTGGGGGCCCTACACAGATACGCAGTATTTT. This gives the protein CASSFWGPYTDTQYF.

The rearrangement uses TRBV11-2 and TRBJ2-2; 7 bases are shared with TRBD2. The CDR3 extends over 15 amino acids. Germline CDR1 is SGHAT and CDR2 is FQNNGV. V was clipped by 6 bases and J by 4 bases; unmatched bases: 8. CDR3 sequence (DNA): TGTGCCAGCAGAACGGGACTACCGAGCACCGGGGAGCTGTTTTTT. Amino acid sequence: CASRTGLPSTGELFF.

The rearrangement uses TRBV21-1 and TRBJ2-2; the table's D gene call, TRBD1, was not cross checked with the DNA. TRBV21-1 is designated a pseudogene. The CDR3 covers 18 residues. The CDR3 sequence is CASSKSDRGGKGPGELFF. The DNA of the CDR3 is TGTGCCAGCAGCAAATCGGACAGGGGGGGTAAGGGCCCCGGGGAGCTGTTTTTT.

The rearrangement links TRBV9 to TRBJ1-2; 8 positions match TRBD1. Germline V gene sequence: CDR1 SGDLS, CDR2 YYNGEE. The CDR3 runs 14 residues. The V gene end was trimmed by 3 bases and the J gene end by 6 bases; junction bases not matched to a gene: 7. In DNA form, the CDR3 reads TGTGCCAGCAGCGGGCCACAGGGGGGTAATGGCTACACCTTC. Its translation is CASSGPQGGNGYTF. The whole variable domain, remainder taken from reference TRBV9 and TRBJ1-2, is DSGVTQTPKHLITATGQRVTLRCSPRSGDLSVYWYQQSLDQGLQFLIQYYNGEERAKGNILERFSAQQFPDLHSELNLSSLELGDSALYFCASSGPQGGNGYTFGSGTRLTVV.